The entry below describes one TCR beta chain. The target of this receptor is not known. Base qualities are missing; no much larger clone stands one base away. Only healthy Caucasian donors were included. Three pairs of female monozygotic twins, all aged roughly 18 to 29 years, were included in the twin cohort. Positive isolation kits from Invitrogen were used to isolate the CD4+ and CD8+ T cell populations. This entry is derived from a study of identical twins listed by TCRdb under 2016. Broadly, across the study: To test whether fetal clonotypes persist, the study used deep sequencing on TCR alpha and beta repertoires from monozygotic twins, unrelated adults of various ages, and cord blood. Replicate twin experiments were performed at different times using different library preparation protocols to rule out contamination.

V loses 1 base, J loses 7 bases, and the germline ends lie 7 bases apart. CDR1 is given as KGHSH and CDR2 as LQKENI, both from the germline V gene. Reading from cysteine to phenylalanine, the CDR3 counts 13 amino acids. The DNA shown is the 39-base CDR3, in frame from base 1. What the study reported, not specific to this receptor: Invariant T cells such as MAIT and iNKT could partly confound zero-insertion analyses, although diverse VJ usage argued against such confounding for most clonotypes. Compared with coincidental sharing between unrelated individuals, out-of-frame TCR alpha sequences shared between twins showed an excess of sequences with low generation probability. In beta out-of-frame sequences, excess twin sharing was weaker, because having fewer shared sequences lowered the signal-to-noise ratio. In monozygotic twins, recombination models systematically underestimated out-of-frame TCR alpha sharing, but the models matched the sharing seen between unrelated individuals. Fewer insertions were carried by abundant cord blood beta clonotypes; a weaker similar trend was observed in young adult naive repertoires, while no such trend was observed in memory repertoires. Because the same donors could not be followed over many years, the conclusions depended on cross-sectional statistical analysis.

The library was generated by 5' RACE. Instrument on record: Illumina HiSeq 2000. A universal primer binding site was introduced by template switching, and a unique molecular identifier was present in the final cDNA, enabling accurate counting of TCR cDNA molecules. First-strand cDNA for TCR alpha and beta chains was synthesized from specific primers in the conserved constant-segment region. Each cDNA library was double barcoded, with a SMART-Mk sample barcode plus Illumina barcodes, to control for contamination. TruSeq adapter sequences, together with Illumina sample barcodes, were added in two successive PCR steps. The Illumina HiSeq platform was used with custom primers to sequence TCR alpha and beta cDNA libraries. Turning to the authors' computational methods: Unique molecular identifiers were extracted from raw reads with MiGEC, and CDR3 positions were determined with MiXCR. For each individual, recombination models were inferred using an EM algorithm with the repgenHMM and IGoR tools. Shared clonotypes were analyzed with the tcR package in R, and sharing was normalized by the product of cloneset sizes. To study raw recombination free of thymic and clonal selection effects, out-of-frame nonproductive sequences were analyzed. Through fastp at Q25 and MiXCR, TCRdb rebuilt clones from the public reads, retaining in-frame beta chains. CDR3 protein duplicates are merged, each entry listing the most common genes and DNA. None of the V and J calls come from the authors' own analysis; TCRdb made them. Across this sample there are 500,000 to 550,000 distinct CDR3 sequences, with approximately 20% seen only once. Around 0.47% of the sample is held by the ten biggest clonotypes.

The data were also submitted as part of a second study, on yellow fever vaccine responses in identical twins. The second study also describes: The T cell response to vaccination in identical twins was reported by the authors to appear partly convergent and partly personalized. In the study, vaccine-responding T cell clones were precisely tracked in identical twins.

This clonotype was sampled from a young woman in good health. The sequence links TRBV18 to TRBJ2-2; the D gene lacks a confident call. Sequencing input: CD4+ T cells sorted from blood. In nucleotide form, the sequence is TGTGCCAGCTCACCACTGGACCGCGGGGAGCTGTTTTTT. The encoded protein is CASSPLDRGELFF.